Listed below are T cell receptor beta chains from one sample, sequenced in a study of CD8+ T cells in alopecia areata. Produced via immunoSEQ multiplex PCR; TCRdb's table is partial and in-frame only. The repertoire consists of 130,000 to 150,000 clones, with roughly 82% occurring once and the leading ten covering approximately 25%. This specimen was CD8+ T cells sorted from blood, taken at week 4, from a patient treated with tofacitinib. These receptors were taken from a human donor with alopecia areata. Each CDR3 is given with its conserved first and last residue. The D gene is left open where the match is weak. Clone size is not always given. Where it is, it says once, few, many or a class for expanded clones.

J gene	clone size	D gene	V gene	CDR3 DNA	CDR3 protein
TRBJ1-2	.	TRBD1	TRBV5-6	TGTGCCAGCAGCCCCGGGACAGACACACTCTACGGCTACACCTTC	CASSPGTDTLYGYTF
TRBJ2-5	.	TRBD2	TRBV4-1	TGCGCCAGCAGCCAGAGCCACCCCGGACTAGAGGAGACCCAGTACTTC	CASSQSHPGLEETQYF
TRBJ1-5	.	.	TRBV15	TGTGCCACCAGCGCGGGGTTCGGCAATCAGCCCCAGCATTTT	CATSAGFGNQPQHF
TRBJ2-1	few	.	TRBV4-3	TGCGCCAGCAGCCAAGAGGATGGGGTTCCTGAGCAGTTCTTC	CASSQEDGVPEQFF
TRBJ1-3	once	.	TRBV6-5	TGTGCCAGCAGTTCGTCCGGGGGCACCGGAAACACCATATATTTT	CASSSSGGTGNTIYF
TRBJ1-6	.	.	TRBV27	TGTGCCAGCAGTCAGGTTAATTCACCCCTCCACTTT	CASSQVNSPLHF
TRBJ1-1	.	.	TRBV5-1	TGCGCCAGCAGCTTGGGGACAGTCCCAGAAGCTTTCTTT	CASSLGTVPEAFF
TRBJ1-2	few	.	TRBV5-1	TGCGCCAGCAGCCCGACGAACTATGGCTACACCTTC	CASSPTNYGYTF
TRBJ1-6	.	.	TRBV5-6	TGTGCCAGCAGCTTGATGACAGTTTCGAATTCACCCCTCCACTTT	CASSLMTVSNSPLHF
TRBJ1-2	.	.	TRBV7-9	TGTGCCAGCAGCCTCCGACAGGCACCTATCTATGGCTACACCTTC	CASSLRQAPIYGYTF
TRBJ1-6	few	.	TRBV9	TGTGCCAGCAGCGTTTGGGATTCACCCCTCCACTTT	CASSVWDSPLHF
TRBJ1-5	.	.	TRBV15	TGTGCCACCAGCACGTTCTTGGACGGCAATCAGCCCCAGCATTTT	CATSTFLDGNQPQHF
TRBJ1-1	.	.	TRBV30	TGTGCCTGGAATCTTGGACTGGAGGGGAACACTGAAGCTTTCTTT	CAWNLGLEGNTEAFF
TRBJ2-7	.	TRBD1	TRBV5-1	TGCGCCAGCAACTTGGGGACAGGGTCCTACGAGCAGTACTTC	CASNLGTGSYEQYF
TRBJ1-1	.	.	TRBV27	TGTGCCAGCAGTTTTGGGGGAATGAACACTGAAGCTTTCTTT	CASSFGGMNTEAFF
TRBJ1-6	.	.	TRBV4-3	TGCGCCAGCAGCCAAGATCTGGACACCAATTCACCCCTCCACTTT	CASSQDLDTNSPLHF
TRBJ2-2	.	.	TRBV6-5	TGTGCCAGCAGTTACTTAGTGGGATCCGGGGAGCTGTTTTTT	CASSYLVGSGELFF
TRBJ2-3	.	.	TRBV27	TGTGCCAGCAGTTTATATGAGGGGCACACAGATACGCAGTATTTT	CASSLYEGHTDTQYF
TRBJ2-5	.	.	TRBV7-2	TGTGCCAGCAGCAACCCGACCCGGCGGGAAGGACAGACCCAGTACTTC	CASSNPTRREGQTQYF
TRBJ2-7	.	.	TRBV4-1	TGCGCCAGCAGCCAAACGACAACCTCCTACGAGCAGTACTTC	CASSQTTTSYEQYF
TRBJ2-7	.	.	TRBV7-8	TGTGCCAGCAGGGAAGGAAGCTCCTACGAGCAGTACTTC	CASREGSSYEQYF
TRBJ2-3	.	.	TRBV7-2	TGTGCCAGCAGCGGCCCCCACACAGATACGCAGTATTTT	CASSGPHTDTQYF
TRBJ1-2	.	.	TRBV5-1	TGCGCCAGCAGCTCCCAGATACTACCGGACTATGGCTACACCTTC	CASSSQILPDYGYTF
TRBJ2-1	.	.	TRBV7-8	TGTGCCAGCAGCTTAGCAAATGGCGTCTACAATGAGCAGTTCTTC	CASSLANGVYNEQFF
TRBJ2-5	.	TRBD2	TRBV10-3	TGTGCCATCAGGGGATCGGGGGGACCCCAAGAGACCCAGTACTTC	CAIRGSGGPQETQYF
TRBJ2-7	.	TRBD1	TRBV27	TGTGCCAGCAGTGGACAGGGAAACGGCGAGCAGTACTTC	CASSGQGNGEQYF
TRBJ2-7	.	TRBD2	TRBV4-1	TGCGCCAGCAGCCAGGGGGAGGGCGTGGGTTTTCGTCTCTACGAGCAGTACTTC	CASSQGEGVGFRLYEQYF
TRBJ1-2	.	.	TRBV7-9	TGTGCCAGCAGCTTAGCGTTCGGGCGCGGCTACACCTTC	CASSLAFGRGYTF
TRBJ2-1	.	.	TRBV6-5	TGTGCCAGCAGCCCCACACCCAGCTCCTACAATGAGCAGTTCTTC	CASSPTPSSYNEQFF
TRBJ2-7	.	.	TRBV29-1	TGCAGCGTTGGGGTCGGCAGGGTAAACTCCTACGAGCAGTACTTC	CSVGVGRVNSYEQYF
TRBJ2-7	.	.	TRBV7-2	TGTGCCAGCAGCCCACTTGGTGAATCCTACGAGCAGTACTTC	CASSPLGESYEQYF
TRBJ2-7	.	TRBD1	TRBV4-3	TGCGCCAGCAGCCAAGTTCCGGGACAGGGAACCCACGAGCAGTACTTC	CASSQVPGQGTHEQYF
TRBJ2-3	.	TRBD2	TRBV7-2	TGTGCCAGCAGCTTACGAGAAACTAGCGCCTCATCGTGGGATACGCAGTATTTT	CASSLRETSASSWDTQYF
TRBJ1-4	.	.	TRBV4-1	TGCGCCAGCAGCCAAGATACCGGGGGCGGAGAAAAACTGTTTTTT	CASSQDTGGGEKLFF
TRBJ1-1	once	.	TRBV30	TGTGCCTGGAGTGTATCAGGAGGACCTCCTGAAGCTTTCTTT	CAWSVSGGPPEAFF
TRBJ1-1	.	.	TRBV18	TGTGCCAGCTCACTCTTGCCGGGGGGAATGGGCACTGAAGCTTTCTTT	CASSLLPGGMGTEAFF
TRBJ1-2	.	.	TRBV21-1	TGTGCCAGCAGCAAATGCGAGCAGGGTCGATTTGACTATGGCTACACCTTC	CASSKCEQGRFDYGYTF
TRBJ2-1	.	TRBD2	TRBV2	TGTGCCAGCAGCATAAGCGGGGGGGCCTTAGTCAATGAGCAGTTCTTC	CASSISGGALVNEQFF
TRBJ2-5	few	TRBD1	TRBV5-4	TGTGCCAGCAGCCATATTGGGACAGGGGAAGAGACCCAGTACTTC	CASSHIGTGEETQYF
TRBJ2-7	.	TRBD1	TRBV13	TGTGCCAGCAGCTTAGAAGGGACAGGGAGGTACGAGCAGTACTTC	CASSLEGTGRYEQYF
TRBJ2-5	.	TRBD1	TRBV30	TGTGCCTGGAGTTTGGACAGGGGGATGGTCGAGACCCAGTACTTC	CAWSLDRGMVETQYF
TRBJ2-7	.	.	TRBV4-3	TGCGCCAGCAGCCAAGATCGTCACTACGAGCAGTACTTC	CASSQDRHYEQYF
TRBJ2-7	.	TRBD2	TRBV29-1	TGCAGCGTTGAAGATTGGACTAGCGGCAACGAGCAGTACTTC	CSVEDWTSGNEQYF
TRBJ1-1	once	TRBD1	TRBV2	TGTGCCAGAACAGGGGGCACTGAAGCTTTCTTT	CARTGGTEAFF
TRBJ2-7	.	TRBD2	TRBV4-1	TGCGCCAGCAGCCCTCAGGGGCGGGGGGGCTCCTACGAGCAGTACTTC	CASSPQGRGGSYEQYF
TRBJ2-7	.	TRBD1	TRBV29-1	TGCAGCGTTCTCCCCGATAGACAGGGCGAGCAGTACTTC	CSVLPDRQGEQYF
TRBJ2-3	.	.	TRBV4-1	TGCGCCAGCAGCCAACCGAGACAGACGGACGGAGATACGCAGTATTTT	CASSQPRQTDGDTQYF
TRBJ1-3	.	TRBD1	TRBV29-1	TGCAGCGTCGAAGCGGGGACAGGAGGAAACACCATATATTTT	CSVEAGTGGNTIYF
TRBJ2-5	.	TRBD2	TRBV28	TGTGCCAGCAGTTCCGGCCACGCAGGACTAGGCGCAGAGACCCAGTACTTC	CASSSGHAGLGAETQYF
TRBJ1-2	.	TRBD1	TRBV27	TGTGCCAGCGCGACAGGGACGGGGGGCTACACCTTC	CASATGTGGYTF
TRBJ2-2	.	.	TRBV4-1	TGCGCCAGCAGCCAAGGGTCAAAACCCACGAACACCGGGGAGCTGTTTTTT	CASSQGSKPTNTGELFF
TRBJ2-4	.	.	TRBV4-3	TGCGCCAGCAGCCAAGATCGCAGCGCGGGAGCCAAAAACATTCAGTACTTC	CASSQDRSAGAKNIQYF
TRBJ2-7	once	.	TRBV4-1	TGCGCCAGCAGCCAAGATTTCAGATACGAGCAGTACTTC	CASSQDFRYEQYF